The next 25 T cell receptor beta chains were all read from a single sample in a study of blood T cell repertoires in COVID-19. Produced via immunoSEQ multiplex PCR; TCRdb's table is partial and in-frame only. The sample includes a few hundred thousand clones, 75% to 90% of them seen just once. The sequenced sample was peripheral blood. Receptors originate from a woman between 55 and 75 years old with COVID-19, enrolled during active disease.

CDR3: CASSCPRDRSNQPQHF. For the CDR3, the DNA is TGTGCCAGCAGTTGCCCCCGGGACAGGAGCAATCAGCCCCAGCATTTT. The J gene is TRBJ1-5, the V gene TRBV27; 8 nucleotides line up with TRBD1. The CDR3 has 16 residues. V shed 4 bases and J 1 base; nucleotides not matched to a gene: 6. The germline V gene has CDR1 MNHEY and CDR2 SMNVEV (reference sequence).

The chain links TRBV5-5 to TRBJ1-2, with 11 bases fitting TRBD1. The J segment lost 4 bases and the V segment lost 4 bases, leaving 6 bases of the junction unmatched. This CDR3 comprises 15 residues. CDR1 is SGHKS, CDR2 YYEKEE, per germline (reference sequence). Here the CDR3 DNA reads TGTGCCAGCAGCACCGCCGGACAGGGGGCCTATGGCTACACCTTC. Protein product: CASSTAGQGAYGYTF.

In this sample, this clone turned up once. In DNA, the CDR3 is TGTGCCAGCAGCCCACTAGGACCGAGGAATGAGCAGTTCTTC. It codes for CASSPLGPRNEQFF. The chain couples TRBV9 to TRBJ2-1, with D possibly matching TRBD2 (5 bases). V gave up 4 bases and J gave up 7 bases, with 15 bases separating them. The germline V gene has CDR1 SGDLS and CDR2 YYNGEE. CDR3 length equals 14 residues.

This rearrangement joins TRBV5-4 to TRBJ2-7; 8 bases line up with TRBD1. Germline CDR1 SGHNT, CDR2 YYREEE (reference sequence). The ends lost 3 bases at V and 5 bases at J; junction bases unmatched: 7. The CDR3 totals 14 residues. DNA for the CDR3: TGTGCCAGCAGCTCGGACAGGGTGGGGAACGAGCAGTACTTC. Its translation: CASSSDRVGNEQYF.

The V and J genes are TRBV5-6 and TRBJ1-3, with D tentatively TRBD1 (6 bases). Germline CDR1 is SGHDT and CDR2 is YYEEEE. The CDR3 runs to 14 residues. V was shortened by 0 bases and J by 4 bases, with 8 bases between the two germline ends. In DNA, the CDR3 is TGTGCCAGCAGCTTGGACAGGGTAGGAAACACCATATATTTT. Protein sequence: CASSLDRVGNTIYF. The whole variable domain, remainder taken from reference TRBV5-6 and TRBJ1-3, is DAGVTQSPTHLIKTRGQQVTLRCSPKSGHDTVSWYQQALGQGPQFIFQYYEEEERQRGNFPDRFSGHQFPNYSSELNVNALLLGDSALYLCASSLDRVGNTIYFGEGSWLTVV.

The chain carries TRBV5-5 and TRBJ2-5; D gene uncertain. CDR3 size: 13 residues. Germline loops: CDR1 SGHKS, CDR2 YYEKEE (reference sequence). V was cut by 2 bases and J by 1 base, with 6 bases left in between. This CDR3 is CASSFGSQETQYF. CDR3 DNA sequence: TGTGCCAGCAGCTTCGGGTCCCAAGAGACCCAGTACTTC.

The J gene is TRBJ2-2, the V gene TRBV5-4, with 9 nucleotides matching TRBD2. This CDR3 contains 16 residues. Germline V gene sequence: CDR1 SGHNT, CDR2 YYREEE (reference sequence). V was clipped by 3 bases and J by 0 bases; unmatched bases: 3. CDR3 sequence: CASSSGLATNTGELFF. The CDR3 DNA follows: TGTGCCAGCAGCTCGGGACTAGCCACGAACACCGGGGAGCTGTTTTTT.

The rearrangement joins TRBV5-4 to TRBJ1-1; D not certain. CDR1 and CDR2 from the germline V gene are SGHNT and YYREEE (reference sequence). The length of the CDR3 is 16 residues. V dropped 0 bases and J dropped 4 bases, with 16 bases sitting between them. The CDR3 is CASSLESEWWLTEAFF. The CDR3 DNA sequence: TGTGCCAGCAGCTTGGAAAGTGAATGGTGGCTCACTGAAGCTTTCTTT.

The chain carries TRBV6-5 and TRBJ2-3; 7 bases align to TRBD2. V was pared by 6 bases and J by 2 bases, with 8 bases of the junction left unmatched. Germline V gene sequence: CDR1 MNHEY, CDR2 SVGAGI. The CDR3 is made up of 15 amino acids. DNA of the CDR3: TGTGCCAGCAGCCGAGCGGGGAGTTCCACAGATACGCAGTATTTT. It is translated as CASSRAGSSTDTQYF.

In DNA, the CDR3 is TGTGCCAGCAGCTCCCGACAAGGATCAGATACGCAGTATTTT. Amino acids: CASSSRQGSDTQYF. The rearrangement joins TRBV5-4 to TRBJ2-3, with D unclear. This CDR3 is 14 amino acids long. Germline V lookup: CDR1 SGHNT, CDR2 YYREEE (reference sequence). V dropped 3 bases and J dropped 4 bases, with 12 bases sitting between them.

CDR3 sequence reads: CASSREYQPQHF. CDR3 in DNA: TGTGCCAGCAGCCGGGAATATCAGCCCCAGCATTTT. This sequence joins TRBV6-5 and TRBJ1-5; unclear D gene. V lost 6 bases to trimming and J lost 5 bases, with 8 bases between them. CDR3 size: 12 residues. Germline lookup yields CDR1 MNHEY and CDR2 SVGAGI.

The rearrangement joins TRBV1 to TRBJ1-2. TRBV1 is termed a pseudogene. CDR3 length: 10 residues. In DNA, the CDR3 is TGCACCAGCACCTACTATGGCTACACCTTC. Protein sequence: CTSTYYGYTF.

The CDR3 region has the DNA TGCGCCAGCAGCCAAGAAGGTACTAAGAACACTGAAGCTTTCTTT. Residues: CASSQEGTKNTEAFF. The gene calls are TRBV4-3 and TRBJ1-1; D gene uncertain. V was cut by 0 bases and J by 1 base, with 9 bases left in between. The CDR3 length is 15 residues. Germline V gives CDR1 LGHNA, CDR2 YSLEER.

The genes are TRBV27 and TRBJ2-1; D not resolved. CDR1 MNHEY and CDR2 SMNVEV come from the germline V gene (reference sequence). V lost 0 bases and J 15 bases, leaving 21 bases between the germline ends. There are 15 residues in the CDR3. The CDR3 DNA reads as TGTGCCAGCAGTTTATCGCCTGGGCTAACCCACCCTCGGTTCTTC. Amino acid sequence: CASSLSPGLTHPRFF.

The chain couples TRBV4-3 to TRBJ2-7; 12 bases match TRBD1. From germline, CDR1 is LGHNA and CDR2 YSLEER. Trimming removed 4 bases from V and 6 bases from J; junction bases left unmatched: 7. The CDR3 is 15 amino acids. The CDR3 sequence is CASSPTGTGGIEQYF. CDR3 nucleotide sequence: TGCGCCAGCAGCCCCACCGGGACAGGGGGCATCGAGCAGTACTTC.

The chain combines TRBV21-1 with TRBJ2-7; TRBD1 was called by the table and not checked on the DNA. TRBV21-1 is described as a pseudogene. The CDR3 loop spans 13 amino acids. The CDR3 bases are TGTGCCAGCAGCTTCCCACAGCTCTACGAGCAGTACTTC. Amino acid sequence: CASSFPQLYEQYF.

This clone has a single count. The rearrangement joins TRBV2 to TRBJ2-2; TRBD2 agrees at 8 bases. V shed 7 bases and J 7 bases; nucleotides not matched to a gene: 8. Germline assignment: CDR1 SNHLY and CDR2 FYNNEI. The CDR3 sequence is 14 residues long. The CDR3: CASNVAGGGGELFF. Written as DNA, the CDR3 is TGTGCCAGCAACGTTGCGGGGGGCGGCGGGGAGCTGTTTTTT.

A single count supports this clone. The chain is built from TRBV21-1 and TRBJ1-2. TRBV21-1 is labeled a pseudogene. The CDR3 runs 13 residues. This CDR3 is CASSPLTIRGYTF. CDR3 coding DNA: TGTGCCAGCAGCCCCCTCACTATACGGGGCTACACCTTC.

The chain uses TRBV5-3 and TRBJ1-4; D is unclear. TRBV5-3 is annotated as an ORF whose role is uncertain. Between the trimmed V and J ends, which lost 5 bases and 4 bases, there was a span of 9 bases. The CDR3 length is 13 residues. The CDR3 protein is CARREGVNEKLFF. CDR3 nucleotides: TGTGCCAGAAGGGAGGGAGTTAATGAAAAACTGTTTTTT.

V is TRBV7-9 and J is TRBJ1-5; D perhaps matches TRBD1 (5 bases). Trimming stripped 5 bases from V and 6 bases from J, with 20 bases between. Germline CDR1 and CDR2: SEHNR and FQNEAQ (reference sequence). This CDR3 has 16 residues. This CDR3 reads CASSTEHWQGAQPQHF. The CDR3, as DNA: TGTGCCAGCAGCACAGAGCATTGGCAGGGCGCTCAGCCCCAGCATTTT.

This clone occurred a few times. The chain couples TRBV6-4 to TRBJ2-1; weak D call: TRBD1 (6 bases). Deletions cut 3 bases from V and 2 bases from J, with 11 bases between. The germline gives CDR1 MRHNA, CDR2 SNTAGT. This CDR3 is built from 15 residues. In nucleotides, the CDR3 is TGTGCCAGCAGTGAAGGGGGAAATCCCTACAATGAGCAGTTCTTC. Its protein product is CASSEGGNPYNEQFF.

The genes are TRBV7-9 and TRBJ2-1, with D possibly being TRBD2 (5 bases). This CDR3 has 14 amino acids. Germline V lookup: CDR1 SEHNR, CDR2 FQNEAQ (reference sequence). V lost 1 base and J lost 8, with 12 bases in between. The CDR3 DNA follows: TGTGCCAGCAGCTTAGGTTCGGGGAGCGATGAGCAGTTCTTC. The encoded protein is CASSLGSGSDEQFF.

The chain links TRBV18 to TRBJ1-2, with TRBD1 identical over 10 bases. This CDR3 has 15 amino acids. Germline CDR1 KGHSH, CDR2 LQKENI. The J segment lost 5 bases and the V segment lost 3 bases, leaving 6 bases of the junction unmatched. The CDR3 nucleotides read TGTGCCAGCTCACCCCAGGGACAGGGGAAATATGGCTACACCTTC. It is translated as CASSPQGQGKYGYTF. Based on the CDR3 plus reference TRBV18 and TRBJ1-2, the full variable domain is NAGVMQNPRHLVRRRGQEARLRCSPMKGHSHVYWYRQLPEEGLKFMVYLQKENIIDESGMPKERFSAEFPKEGPSILRIQQVVRGDSAAYFCASSPQGQGKYGYTFGSGTRLTVV.

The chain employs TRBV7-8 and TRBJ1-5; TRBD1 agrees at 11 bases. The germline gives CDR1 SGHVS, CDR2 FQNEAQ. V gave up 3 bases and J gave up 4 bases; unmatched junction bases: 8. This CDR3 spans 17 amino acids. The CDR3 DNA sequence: TGTGCCAGCAGCTTCTGGTCCGGGACAGGGGGTAATCAGCCCCAGCATTTT. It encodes CASSFWSGTGGNQPQHF.

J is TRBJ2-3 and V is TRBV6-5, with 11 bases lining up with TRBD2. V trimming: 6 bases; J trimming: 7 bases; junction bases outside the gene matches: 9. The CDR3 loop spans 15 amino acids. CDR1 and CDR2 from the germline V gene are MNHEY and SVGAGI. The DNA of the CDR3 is TGTGCCAGCAGACAGGTAGCGGGGGGGCCATATACGCAGTATTTT. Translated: CASRQVAGGPYTQYF.